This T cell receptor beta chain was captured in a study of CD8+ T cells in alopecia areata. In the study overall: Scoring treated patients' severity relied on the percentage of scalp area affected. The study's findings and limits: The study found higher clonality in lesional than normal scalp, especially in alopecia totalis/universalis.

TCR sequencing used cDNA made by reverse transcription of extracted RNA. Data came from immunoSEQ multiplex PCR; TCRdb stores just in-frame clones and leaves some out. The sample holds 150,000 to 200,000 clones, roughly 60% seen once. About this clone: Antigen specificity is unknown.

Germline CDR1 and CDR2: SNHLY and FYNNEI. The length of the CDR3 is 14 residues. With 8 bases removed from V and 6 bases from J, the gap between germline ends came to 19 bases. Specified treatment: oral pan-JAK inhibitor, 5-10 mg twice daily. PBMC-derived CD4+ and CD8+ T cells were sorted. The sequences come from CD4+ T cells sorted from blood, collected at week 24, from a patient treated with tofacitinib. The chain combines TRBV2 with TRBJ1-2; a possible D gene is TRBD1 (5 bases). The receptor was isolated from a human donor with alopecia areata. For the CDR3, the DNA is TGTGCCAGCCCTAAAAGGCCCCGGGACCATGGCTACACCTTC. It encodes CASPKRPRDHGYTF.